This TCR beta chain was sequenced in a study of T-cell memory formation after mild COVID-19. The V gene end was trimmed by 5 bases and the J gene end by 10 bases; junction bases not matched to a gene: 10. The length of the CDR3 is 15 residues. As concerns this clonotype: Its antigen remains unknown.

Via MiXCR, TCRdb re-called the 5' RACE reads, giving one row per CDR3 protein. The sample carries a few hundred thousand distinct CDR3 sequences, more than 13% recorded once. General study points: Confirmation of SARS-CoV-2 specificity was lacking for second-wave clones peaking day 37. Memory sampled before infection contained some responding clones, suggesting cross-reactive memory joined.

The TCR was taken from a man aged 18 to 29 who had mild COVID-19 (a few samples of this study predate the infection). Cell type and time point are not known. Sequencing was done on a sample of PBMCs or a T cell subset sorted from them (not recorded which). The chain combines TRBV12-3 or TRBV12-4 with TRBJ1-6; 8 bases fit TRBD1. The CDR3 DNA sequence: TGTGCCAGCAGTCCCGGACAGGGAATAACCTCACCCCTCCACTTT. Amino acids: CASSPGQGITSPLHF.